These 4 T cell receptor beta chains came from one sample sequenced in a study of T cell repertoires in cytomegalovirus infection. No antigen has been identified for these receptors. TCRdb used MiXCR to reprocess the reads, holding one entry per CDR3 protein. In the table there are about 830,000 distinct CDR3 sequences, less than 35% of which are singletons. The sequencing here drew on cultured CD8+ T cells from PBMCs, taken from culture after CMV antigen stimulation. The source of these receptors is a human donor in good health (CMV status not recorded). Some clones in this sample may be carry-over from other donors' samples.

This clonotype was detected a few times. This sequence joins TRBV5-4 and TRBJ1-6, with D hard to call. The CDR3 runs 17 residues. Germline CDR1 is SGHNT and CDR2 is YYREEE (reference sequence). V was trimmed by 2 bases and J by 1 base, leaving 13 bases between them. Written as DNA, the CDR3 is TGTGCCAGCAGCTTTTCATCTTTCGGGTCCTATAATTCACCCCTCCACTTT. Translating gives CASSFSSFGSYNSPLHF. Using reference TRBV5-4 and TRBJ1-6 for the parts outside the CDR3, the full variable domain is ETGVTQSPTHLIKTRGQQVTLRCSSQSGHNTVSWYQQALGQGPQFIFQYYREEENGRGNFPPRFSGLQFPNYSSELNVNALELDDSALYLCASSFSSFGSYNSPLHFGNGTRLTVT.

The count of this clonotype is one. This chain connects TRBV6-2 or TRBV6-3 to TRBJ1-2; D remains ambiguous. The V and J ends lost 2 bases and 5 bases respectively, with 9 bases between them. Germline V lookup: CDR1 MNHEY, CDR2 SVGEGT. The CDR3 runs 13 residues. The CDR3 spells CASSYPVEYGYTF. The CDR3 nucleotides read TGTGCCAGCAGTTACCCTGTTGAGTATGGCTACACCTTC.

The V and J genes are TRBV20-1 and TRBJ2-3, with D perhaps TRBD2 (7 bases). V lost 0 bases to trimming and J lost 2 bases, with 12 bases between them. Per the germline V gene, CDR1 is DFQATT and CDR2 is SNEGSKA (reference sequence). There are 15 residues in the CDR3. The CDR3 DNA sequence: TGCAGTGCTAGAGAAGAGGGGGGGGTCACAGATACGCAGTATTTT. It specifies CSAREEGGVTDTQYF.

This rearrangement joins TRBV7-2 to TRBJ2-1; D possibly corresponds to TRBD1 (6 bases). In germline, CDR1 is SGHTA, CDR2 FQGNSA. The CDR3 extends over 16 amino acids. Trimming took off 3 bases at V and 4 bases at J, with 16 bases between the two ends. The CDR3 reads CASSLDGTLLYNEQFF. The DNA of the CDR3 is TGTGCCAGCAGCTTGGACGGGACACTCCTTTACAATGAGCAGTTCTTC.